This T cell receptor (beta chain) was identified in a study of T cells in localized non-small cell lung cancer. CDR1 LNHDA and CDR2 SQIVND come from the germline V gene (reference sequence). Trimming cost V 5 bases and J 2 bases, with 4 bases left between them. The CDR3 covers 12 residues. TCRdb's table, derived via immunoSEQ multiplex PCR, lists solely in-frame clones and lacks some. The sample holds roughly 48,000 clones, 60% to 85% seen once. The sequence was collected from a man aged 40 to 75 with stage I squamous cell lung carcinoma. Sequenced here: peripheral blood, sampled before any cancer treatment. The J gene is TRBJ1-5, the V gene TRBV19; D gene unclear. The CDR3 DNA follows: TGTGCCAGTAGTCAGGGCAATCAGCCCCAGCATTTT. Its translation: CASSQGNQPQHF.